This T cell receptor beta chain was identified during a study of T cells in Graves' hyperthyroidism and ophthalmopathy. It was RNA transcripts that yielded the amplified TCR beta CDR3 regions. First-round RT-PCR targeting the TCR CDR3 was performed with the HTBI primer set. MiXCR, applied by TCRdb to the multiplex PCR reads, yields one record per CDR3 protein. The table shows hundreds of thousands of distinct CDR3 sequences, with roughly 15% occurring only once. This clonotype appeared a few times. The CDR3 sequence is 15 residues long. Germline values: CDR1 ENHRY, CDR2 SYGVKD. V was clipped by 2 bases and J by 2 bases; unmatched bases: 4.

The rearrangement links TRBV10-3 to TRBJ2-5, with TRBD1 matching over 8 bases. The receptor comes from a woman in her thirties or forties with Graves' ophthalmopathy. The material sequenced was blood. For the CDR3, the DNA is TGTGCCATCAGTGAGAGGACAGGGAATCAAGAGACCCAGTACTTC. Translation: CAISERTGNQETQYF.